These 5 T cell receptor beta chains share one sample of origin, sequenced in a study of blood T cell repertoires in COVID-19. Some clones are missing from TCRdb's copy, which holds only in-frame ones; the method was immunoSEQ multiplex PCR. This table has some 360,000 clones, about 89% appearing once. Sequencing was done on a sample of peripheral blood. The receptor set was obtained from an older woman with COVID-19, enrolled during active disease.

The CDR3 bases are TGCGCCAGCAGCCCGGGACAGTTTGACTATGGCTACACCTTC. Its translation is CASSPGQFDYGYTF. V is TRBV5-1 and J is TRBJ1-2; 7 bases agree with TRBD1. CDR3 length: 14 residues. CDR1 is SGHRS, CDR2 YFSETQ, per germline. V dropped 4 bases and J dropped 3; count of bases not matched to a gene: 6.

The chain recombines TRBV6-5 with TRBJ2-3, with 8 nucleotides matching TRBD1. Germline V CDR1 and CDR2: MNHEY, SVGAGI. The CDR3 sequence is 14 residues long. V shed 6 bases and J 6 bases; nucleotides not matched to a gene: 8. The CDR3, as DNA: TGTGCCAGCAGCCCAGGGGGCGCATGGGATACGCAGTATTTT. It translates to CASSPGGAWDTQYF.

V usage is TRBV9 and J usage is TRBJ1-2; 7 bases align to TRBD1. The CDR3 runs 15 residues. The trim removed 0 bases at V and 5 bases at J, leaving 7 bases unmatched. Per germline, CDR1 SGDLS and CDR2 YYNGEE. This chain's CDR3 is CASSVDGQARYGYTF. CDR3 sequence (DNA): TGTGCCAGCAGCGTAGACGGACAGGCCCGATATGGCTACACCTTC. Variable domain in full (rest from reference TRBV9 and TRBJ1-2): DSGVTQTPKHLITATGQRVTLRCSPRSGDLSVYWYQQSLDQGLQFLIQYYNGEERAKGNILERFSAQQFPDLHSELNLSSLELGDSALYFCASSVDGQARYGYTFGSGTRLTVV.

The chain has TRBV7-2 and TRBJ1-1; perhaps TRBD1 as D (5 bases). Germline CDR1 SGHTA, CDR2 FQGNSA. The CDR3 consists of 13 residues. V was cut by 1 base and J by 3 bases, with 6 bases left in between. The DNA of the CDR3 is TGTGCCAGCAGCTTAGTAGGGGACACTGAAGCTTTCTTT. It yields the protein CASSLVGDTEAFF. The full variable domain, its missing parts supplied by reference TRBV7-2 and TRBJ1-1, is GAGVSQSPSNKVTEKGKDVELRCDPISGHTALYWYRQSLGQGLEFLIYFQGNSAPDKSGLPSDRFSAERTGGSVSTLTIQRTQQEDSAVYLCASSLVGDTEAFFGQGTRLTVV.

V usage is TRBV4-2 and J usage is TRBJ2-1; 8 nucleotides line up with TRBD2. The CDR3 has 16 amino acids. The germline CDR1 and CDR2 sequences are LGHNA and YNFKEQ. Trimming at V came to 0 bases and at J to 4 bases, leaving 5 bases not matched to a gene. The CDR3 here is CASSQDNSGGYNEQFF. DNA of the CDR3: TGTGCCAGCAGCCAAGATAACAGCGGGGGATACAATGAGCAGTTCTTC.